This T cell receptor (beta chain) was recorded in a study of blood T cell repertoires in COVID-19. Assay: immunoSEQ multiplex PCR; the TCRdb copy retains only in-frame clones and omits some. The sample yields around 160,000 clones, about four fifths seen once. Turning to this clone: Mismatch with germline at one junction end may stem from a read error.

The length of the CDR3 is 14 residues. Germline V gene sequence: CDR1 SGHDN, CDR2 FVKESK. The J gene is TRBJ1-2, the V gene TRBV14; 7 nucleotides align to TRBD1. This TCR came from a man between 60 and 70 years old with active or convalescent COVID-19. The source material was peripheral blood. Here the CDR3 reads CASSQGHEWTGPLF. CDR3 DNA sequence: TGTGCCAGCAGCCAAGGTCACGAGTGGACAGGACCTCTCTTC. The full variable domain, completed using reference TRBV14 and TRBJ1-2, is EAGVTQFPSHSVIEKGQTVTLRCDPISGHDNLYWYRRVMGKEIKFLLHFVKESKQDESGMPNNRFLAERTGGTYSTLKVQPAELEDSGVYFCASSQGHEWTGPLFGSGTRLTVV.